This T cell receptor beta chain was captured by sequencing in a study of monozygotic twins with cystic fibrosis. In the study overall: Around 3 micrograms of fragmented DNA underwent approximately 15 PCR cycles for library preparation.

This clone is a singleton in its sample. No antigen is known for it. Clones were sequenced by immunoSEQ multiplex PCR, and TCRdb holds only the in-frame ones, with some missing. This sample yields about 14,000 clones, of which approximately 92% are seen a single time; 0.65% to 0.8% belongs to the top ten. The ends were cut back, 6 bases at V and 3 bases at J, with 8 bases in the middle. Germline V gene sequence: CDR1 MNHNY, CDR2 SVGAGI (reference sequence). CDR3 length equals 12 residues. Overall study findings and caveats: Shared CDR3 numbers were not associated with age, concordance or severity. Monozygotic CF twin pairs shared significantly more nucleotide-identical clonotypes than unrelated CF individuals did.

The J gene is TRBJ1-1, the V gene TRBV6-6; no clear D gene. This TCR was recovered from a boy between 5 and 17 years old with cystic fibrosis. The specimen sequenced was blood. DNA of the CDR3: TGTGCCAGCAGCCTCATGGACACTGAAGCTTTCTTT. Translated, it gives CASSLMDTEAFF.